Below are 22 T cell receptor beta chains sequenced from a single sample in a study of cytomegalovirus exposure and HLA in healthy donors. PCR used 60 Vbeta primers and 13 Jbeta primers. Here immunoSEQ multiplex PCR was the method, and the copy in TCRdb shows in-frame clones only, minus some. The sample holds 83,000 or so clones; almost 80% are singletons and the top ten take 6%. Sequencing input: PBMCs. The origin of the receptors is a female donor in good health and CMV-seronegative.

The chain carries TRBV6-6 and TRBJ2-2; tentative D call: TRBD2 (6 bases). The germline gives CDR1 MNHNY, CDR2 SVGAGI (reference sequence). This CDR3 spans 10 amino acids. The CDR3 is CASGPGELFF. The DNA of the CDR3 is TGTGCGAGCGGGCCCGGGGAGCTGTTTTTT.

This CDR3 reads CASSEAQGMEYGYTF. The DNA for the CDR3 is TGTGCCAGCAGTGAAGCGCAGGGAATGGAATATGGCTACACCTTC. This chain links TRBV6-1 with TRBJ1-2; a weak D match, TRBD1 (5 bases). Germline CDR1 MNHNS, CDR2 SASEGT. V lost 0 bases to trimming and J lost 5 bases, with 13 bases between them. This CDR3 region has 15 residues.

This rearrangement joins TRBV15 to TRBJ1-2; tentatively, D is TRBD1 (5 bases). With 0 bases removed from V and 2 bases from J, the gap between germline ends came to 10 bases. The CDR3 totals 15 residues. The germline gives CDR1 LNHNV, CDR2 YYDKDF (reference sequence). The CDR3 spells CATSRDRQGNYGYTF. The CDR3 coding sequence is TGTGCCACCAGCAGAGATCGCCAGGGAAACTATGGCTACACCTTC.

The chain links TRBV10-1 to TRBJ1-5, with D hard to call. The V gene lost 7 bases and the J gene lost 0 bases, with 16 bases spanning the gap. Per germline, CDR1 WNHNN and CDR2 SYGVQD (reference sequence). The CDR3 runs to 16 residues. The CDR3 coding sequence is TGCGCCAGCATCTGCGATGAGCGAAGTAGCAATCAGCCCCAGCATTTT. It is translated as CASICDERSSNQPQHF.

The J gene is TRBJ2-7, the V gene TRBV5-1; 7 bases are shared with TRBD2. The CDR3 sequence is 15 residues long. Germline V CDR1 and CDR2: SGHRS, YFSETQ. The ends lost 0 bases at V and 0 bases at J; junction bases unmatched: 3. The chain's CDR3 is CASSLAPGGSYEQYF. As DNA, the CDR3 is TGCGCCAGCAGCTTGGCCCCGGGGGGCTCCTACGAGCAGTACTTC.

This chain uses TRBV5-1 with TRBJ2-2; possibly TRBD2 for D (5 bases). CDR1 SGHRS and CDR2 YFSETQ come from the germline V gene. V was pared by 4 bases and J by 6 bases, with 13 bases between. This CDR3 spans 14 amino acids. The CDR3, as DNA: TGCGCCAGCAGCCCCTTAGGGAGCCCCGGGGAGCTGTTTTTT. Translation gives CASSPLGSPGELFF.

J is TRBJ2-7 and V is TRBV30, with D hard to call. Germline-derived CDR1 and CDR2 are GTSNPN and SVGIG (reference sequence). The ends were cut back, 1 base at V and 0 bases at J, with 13 bases in the middle. This CDR3 has 15 residues. CDR3 bases: TGTGCCTGGAGTGCCCCCGGCGGCAACTCCTACGAGCAGTACTTC. Encoded protein: CAWSAPGGNSYEQYF.

The chain carries TRBV18 and TRBJ2-5, with D perhaps matching TRBD2 (5 bases). Between the trimmed V and J ends, which lost 3 bases and 1 base, there was a span of 12 bases. This CDR3 is built from 15 residues. Germline V gives CDR1 KGHSH, CDR2 LQKENI. CDR3 amino acids: CASSPSSSGQETQYF. The CDR3 DNA follows: TGTGCCAGCTCACCTTCATCGAGCGGCCAAGAGACCCAGTACTTC.

The chain has TRBV2 and TRBJ2-3; 9 positions agree with TRBD2. CDR1 and CDR2 from the germline V gene are SNHLY and FYNNEI. V dropped 6 bases and J dropped 4; count of bases not matched to a gene: 14. CDR3 length: 17 residues. CDR3 DNA: TGTGCCAGCAGAGCCTCCTGGGGCGGGAGGGCGCCAGATACGCAGTATTTT. Translation: CASRASWGGRAPDTQYF.

The chain is built from TRBV4-2 and TRBJ2-7, with TRBD2 identical over 8 bases. Germline V gene data show CDR1 as LGHNA and CDR2 as YNFKEQ. With V trimmed by 2 bases and J by 4 bases, 10 bases remained unmatched. The CDR3 has 16 amino acids. CDR3 DNA sequence: TGTGCCAGCAGCCAATCCCTGGCGGGGGGTCTTTACGAGCAGTACTTC. It yields the protein CASSQSLAGGLYEQYF.

V gene TRBV27 combines with J gene TRBJ1-2; possible D gene TRBD1, 6 bases. The CDR3 has 11 amino acids. Germline V CDR1 and CDR2: MNHEY, SMNVEV (reference sequence). V gave up 6 bases and J gave up 5 bases, with 7 bases separating them. The CDR3 nucleotides are TGTGCCAGCAGCCAGGGGTATGGCTACACCTTC. This codes for CASSQGYGYTF.

The chain joins TRBV9 to TRBJ2-2; 13 bases match TRBD2. CDR3 size: 16 residues. Trimming took 4 bases from V and 7 from J; bases not matched to a gene: 7. CDR1 and CDR2 from the germline V gene are SGDLS and YYNGEE. Here the CDR3 DNA reads TGTGCCAGCAGCCAGACTAGCGGGAGGATTAGCGGGGAGCTGTTTTTT. Its protein is CASSQTSGRISGELFF.

This chain links TRBV5-4 with TRBJ1-1; D gene ambiguous. V was pared by 0 bases and J by 1 base, with 4 bases between. Germline V CDR1 and CDR2: SGHNT, YYREEE (reference sequence). This CDR3 is built from 13 residues. CDR3 loop: CASSLGGNTEAFF. The CDR3 nucleotides read TGTGCCAGCAGCTTGGGAGGGAACACTGAAGCTTTCTTT.

A single count supports this clone. This chain connects TRBV9 to TRBJ1-2; 9 bases are shared with TRBD1. Trimming removed 0 bases from V and 0 bases from J; junction bases left unmatched: 15. The CDR3 consists of 20 residues. The germline gives CDR1 SGDLS, CDR2 YYNGEE. The DNA for the CDR3 is TGTGCCAGCAGCGTAGGACCGGTGCTGGGACAGGGCATCCCTAACTATGGCTACACCTTC. Translating gives CASSVGPVLGQGIPNYGYTF. The variable domain in full, completed from reference TRBV9 and TRBJ1-2, reads DSGVTQTPKHLITATGQRVTLRCSPRSGDLSVYWYQQSLDQGLQFLIQYYNGEERAKGNILERFSAQQFPDLHSELNLSSLELGDSALYFCASSVGPVLGQGIPNYGYTFGSGTRLTVV.

This clone has just one count. Its ends do not fully match the called genes, so a read error is possible. The chain carries TRBV7-9 and TRBJ1-5; 7 bases are shared with TRBD1. CDR1 SEHNR and CDR2 FQNEAQ come from the germline V gene (reference sequence). CDR3 size: 15 residues. This CDR3 reads CASSLEGASNQPQNF. The CDR3 DNA follows: TGTGCCAGCAGCTTAGAGGGGGCGAGCAATCAGCCCCAGAATTTT.

There are a few counts of this clone. The genes are TRBV2 and TRBJ1-1; TRBD1 might be the D (5 bases). CDR3 size: 13 residues. V was cut by 10 bases and J by 0 bases, with 12 bases left in between. Germline V gene sequence: CDR1 SNHLY, CDR2 FYNNEI. The CDR3 loop is CAIQQGMNTEAFF. DNA for the CDR3: TGTGCCATCCAGCAGGGCATGAACACTGAAGCTTTCTTT.

The J gene is TRBJ2-7, the V gene TRBV28; D is possibly TRBD2 (7 bases). The length of the CDR3 is 14 residues. CDR1 is MDHEN, CDR2 SYDVKM, per germline. Trimming cost V 2 bases and J 2 bases, with 10 bases left between them. The CDR3 loop reads CASSLRGGTYEQYF. The CDR3, as DNA: TGTGCCAGCAGTTTAAGGGGGGGGACCTACGAGCAGTACTTC.

The chain has TRBV11-3 and TRBJ2-3; the match to TRBD2 covers 8 bases. Germline values: CDR1 SGHNT, CDR2 YENEEA. The J segment lost 0 bases and the V segment lost 4 bases, leaving 9 bases of the junction unmatched. The CDR3 consists of 17 residues. CDR3 nucleotides: TGTGCCAGCAGCTCGGGGGTAGCGGGGATTAGCACAGATACGCAGTATTTT. Its translation is CASSSGVAGISTDTQYF.

J is TRBJ2-5 and V is TRBV11-2; 7 nucleotides line up with TRBD2. This CDR3 contains 19 residues. Germline V gene data show CDR1 as SGHAT and CDR2 as FQNNGV. The J segment lost 2 bases and the V segment lost 0 bases, leaving 15 bases of the junction unmatched. Here the CDR3 reads CASSLEGRGLAGFQETQYF. Here the CDR3 DNA reads TGTGCCAGCAGCTTAGAAGGGCGGGGGTTAGCGGGTTTTCAAGAGACCCAGTACTTC. Filled out from reference TRBV11-2 and TRBJ2-5, the complete variable domain reads EAGVAQSPRYKIIEKRQSVAFWCNPISGHATLYWYQQILGQGPKLLIQFQNNGVVDDSQLPKDRFSAERLKGVDSTLKIQPAKLEDSAVYLCASSLEGRGLAGFQETQYFGPGTRLLVL.

This sequence joins TRBV6-5 and TRBJ1-1; 7 nucleotides match TRBD1. The CDR3 is made up of 11 amino acids. V lost 6 bases, J lost 12 bases, and 7 bases stayed unmatched. Germline values: CDR1 MNHEY, CDR2 SVGAGI. The CDR3 coding sequence is TGTGCCAGCAGCCAACAGGGGAGGACTTTCTTT. Translating it yields CASSQQGRTFF.

The chain links TRBV7-6 to TRBJ1-5, with D possibly matching TRBD1 (5 bases). This CDR3 comprises 14 residues. The germline V gene encodes CDR1 SGHVS and CDR2 FNYEAQ. V lost 8 bases to trimming and J lost 3 bases, with 14 bases between them. This CDR3 reads CASGAGGDNQPQHF. The CDR3 DNA reads TGTGCCAGCGGTGCGGGAGGGGACAATCAGCCCCAGCATTTT.

J is TRBJ2-7 and V is TRBV7-6; the D is unclear. V was clipped by 4 bases and J by 0 bases, with 13 bases between them. The CDR3 spans 15 residues. Germline CDR1 reads SGHVS; CDR2 reads FNYEAQ. The DNA of the CDR3 is TGTGCCAGCAGCTCCCTTAATAGCCTCTCCTACGAGCAGTACTTC. Protein sequence: CASSSLNSLSYEQYF.